This TCR beta chain was captured by sequencing in a study of T-cell reconstitution after alpha-beta-depleted transplantation in children. Unique molecular identifiers were incorporated into the prepared TCRbeta library. TCRdb reprocessed the PCR reads with MiXCR, giving one entry per CDR3 protein. The data show hundreds of thousands of distinct CDR3 sequences, with 10% seen just once and 2% to 2.5% held by the top ten. This clonotype occurred many times. Its target is not known. Regarding the study as a whole: T-cell counts and diversity at one year following transplant were attributed mainly to newly produced T cells.

The V gene lost 3 bases and the J gene lost 5 bases, with 11 bases spanning the gap. Germline lookup yields CDR1 DFQATT and CDR2 SNEGSKA (reference sequence). CDR3 size: 13 residues. The TCR comes from a child younger than 10 with inherited bone marrow failure, due to receive a stem cell transplant. This chain links TRBV20-1 with TRBJ2-1; D is tentatively TRBD1 or TRBD2 (5 bases each). Specimen: PBMCs, collected before TCRalphabeta/CD19-depleted stem cell transplant. DNA for the CDR3: TGCAGTGCTAGTGGGGGTGGGGACAATGAGCAGTTCTTC. It codes for CSASGGGDNEQFF.